These 10 T cell receptor beta chains were sequenced from one sample in a study of cytomegalovirus exposure and HLA in healthy donors. PCR involved 60 Vbeta and 13 Jbeta primers. Only in-frame clones appear in the TCRdb table, and some are missing; sequencing was by immunoSEQ multiplex PCR. The sample carries over 150,000 clones, 75% to 90% recorded once. The sequenced sample was PBMCs. The receptors stem from a man aged 25-45 years in good health and CMV-seronegative.

This chain connects TRBV5-1 to TRBJ2-5; D is unclear. Germline V gives CDR1 SGHRS, CDR2 YFSETQ. V shed 1 base and J shed 2 bases, with 6 bases lying between them. CDR3 length: 13 amino acids. This chain's CDR3 is CASSLLLQETQYF. The CDR3 nucleotides are TGCGCCAGCAGCTTGTTACTGCAAGAGACCCAGTACTTC.

The rearrangement uses TRBV7-9 and TRBJ2-5, with a possible D match to TRBD1 (6 bases). The J call may be in error: the DNA end matches TRBJ2-7 better. Looked up from germline, CDR1 is SEHNR and CDR2 is FQNEAQ (reference sequence). The CDR3 loop spans 13 amino acids. The CDR3 is CASSPPYRDEQYF. Written as DNA, the CDR3 is TGTGCCAGCAGCCCCCCCTACAGGGACGAGCAGTACTTC.

The chain recombines TRBV10-3 with TRBJ1-3; D may be TRBD1 (6 bases). Germline-derived CDR1 and CDR2 are ENHRY and SYGVKD. V was clipped by 6 bases and J by 3 bases, with 15 bases between them. CDR3 size: 15 residues. CDR3 sequence reads: CAISDKGVSGNTIYF. The CDR3 DNA reads TGTGCCATCAGCGATAAGGGGGTTAGTGGAAACACCATATATTTT.

This chain joins TRBV6-1 and TRBJ1-1, with D perhaps matching TRBD1 (5 bases). There are 13 residues in the CDR3. The V and J ends lost 7 bases and 5 bases respectively, with 14 bases between them. CDR1 and CDR2 (germline): MNHNS, SASEGT. DNA of the CDR3: TGTGCCAGCACACCCGGGGGGGGAACTGAAGCTTTCTTT. Amino acid sequence: CASTPGGGTEAFF.

This clone was observed once. The V and J genes are TRBV30 and TRBJ2-7, with D possibly matching TRBD2 (5 bases). Germline CDR1 GTSNPN, CDR2 SVGIG (reference sequence). CDR3 length: 12 amino acids. Trimming left V 4 bases short and J 1 base short, with 8 bases between. The CDR3 protein is CAWNSESYEQYF. CDR3 bases: TGTGCCTGGAATAGCGAATCCTACGAGCAGTACTTC.

The V call is TRBV28, the J call TRBJ2-1; 9 bases map to TRBD1. The J segment lost 4 bases and the V segment lost 5 bases, leaving 6 bases of the junction unmatched. The CDR3 is 15 amino acids. Germline V gene sequence: CDR1 MDHEN, CDR2 SYDVKM. CDR3 nucleotide sequence: TGTGCCAGCAGTGGATCCGGGACAGGGTACAATGAGCAGTTCTTC. It is translated as CASSGSGTGYNEQFF.

In this sample, this clone turned up a few times. The rearrangement uses TRBV27 and TRBJ2-1; tentative D call: TRBD1 (6 bases). Looked up from germline, CDR1 is MNHEY and CDR2 is SMNVEV (reference sequence). V dropped 7 bases and J dropped 3 bases, with 16 bases sitting between them. This CDR3 contains 15 residues. This chain's CDR3 is CASTKQGRLYNEQFF. CDR3 coding DNA: TGTGCCAGCACCAAACAGGGTCGGCTCTACAATGAGCAGTTCTTC.

This clone was counted between two and nine times. This chain links TRBV19 with TRBJ2-1; 16 nucleotides align to TRBD2. The germline V gene encodes CDR1 LNHDA and CDR2 SQIVND (reference sequence). The junction had 7 bases not matched to a gene; V was cut back by 5 bases and J by 9 bases. CDR3 length: 16 amino acids. In DNA, the CDR3 is TGTGCCAGTAGTGTAGGGACTAGCGGGGGGGCGGGTGAGCAGTTCTTC. This translates into CASSVGTSGGAGEQFF. The whole variable domain, filled in from reference TRBV19 and TRBJ2-1, reads DGGITQSPKYLFRKEGQNVTLSCEQNLNHDAMYWYRQDPGQGLRLIYYSQIVNDFQKGDIAEGYSVSREKKESFPLTVTSAQKNPTAFYLCASSVGTSGGAGEQFFGPGTRLTVL.

The chain joins TRBV18 to TRBJ2-2; the D is unclear. The germline V gene encodes CDR1 KGHSH and CDR2 LQKENI. The CDR3 is made up of 15 amino acids. Trimming took off 0 bases at V and 1 base at J, with 6 bases between the two ends. DNA of the CDR3: TGTGCCAGCTCACCACCACTTATGAACACCGGGGAGCTGTTTTTT. It yields the protein CASSPPLMNTGELFF.

V is TRBV30 and J is TRBJ1-1; D is ambiguous. CDR1 is GTSNPN, CDR2 SVGIG, per germline (reference sequence). The CDR3 consists of 13 residues. Deletions cut 0 bases from V and 4 bases from J, with 9 bases between. CDR3 region: CAWSVGMATEAFF. DNA of the CDR3: TGTGCCTGGAGTGTTGGCATGGCCACTGAAGCTTTCTTT.